The clone carrying this T cell receptor beta chain was recorded a few times. Its target is unknown. V dropped 3 bases and J dropped 5; count of bases not matched to a gene: 4. This CDR3 is built from 13 residues. Germline V gene lookup returns CDR1 SQVTM and CDR2 ANQGSEA. The data belong to a study of blood T cells in healthy people across ages. Regarding the study as a whole: Older age coincided with a roughly linear decline in TCR beta diversity per million T cells. Fewer expanded clones and more diversity marked long-lived versus aged donors. It was held that the diversity estimates obtained from one million T cells were underestimates.

Primers used in a second PCR of about 7 to 12 cycles were a sample-barcoded 5' primer and a J-beta primer mix. A single record per CDR3 protein comes from TCRdb applying MiXCR to the 5' RACE reads. The data hold about 1.4 million distinct CDR3 sequences, with around 59% observed a single time. This sequence originates from a young man in good health. Specimen: blood. The gene calls are TRBV29-1 and TRBJ2-1; 7 bases align to TRBD1. The chain's CDR3 is CSVEGQLNNEQFF. The CDR3 DNA is TGCAGCGTTGAGGGACAGTTAAACAATGAGCAGTTCTTC.